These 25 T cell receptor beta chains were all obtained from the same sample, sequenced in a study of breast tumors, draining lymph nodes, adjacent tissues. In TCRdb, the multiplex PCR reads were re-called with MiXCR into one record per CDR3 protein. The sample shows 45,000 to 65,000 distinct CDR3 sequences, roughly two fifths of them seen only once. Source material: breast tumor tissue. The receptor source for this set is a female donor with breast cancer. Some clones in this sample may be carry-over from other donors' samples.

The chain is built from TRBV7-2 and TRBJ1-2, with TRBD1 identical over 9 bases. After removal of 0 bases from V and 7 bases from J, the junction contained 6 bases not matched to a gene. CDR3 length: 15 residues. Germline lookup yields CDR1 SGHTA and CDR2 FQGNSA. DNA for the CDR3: TGTGCCAGCAGCTTAGCGGGACAGGGCGGGGTTGGCTACACCTTC. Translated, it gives CASSLAGQGGVGYTF.

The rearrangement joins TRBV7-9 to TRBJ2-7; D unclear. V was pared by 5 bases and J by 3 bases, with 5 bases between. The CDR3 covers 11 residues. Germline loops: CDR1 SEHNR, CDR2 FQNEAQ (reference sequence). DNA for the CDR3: TGTGCCAGCAGCGTTAGCTACGAGCAGTACTTC. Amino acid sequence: CASSVSYEQYF.

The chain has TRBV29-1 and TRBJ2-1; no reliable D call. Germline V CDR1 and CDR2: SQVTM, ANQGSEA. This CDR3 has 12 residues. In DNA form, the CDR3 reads TGCAGTGCCGCCTCCGACGACAATGAGCAGTTCTTC. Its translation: CSAASDDNEQFF.

This chain's CDR3 is CASSLDGQGKETQYF. CDR3 bases: TGTGCCAGCAGCTTAGACGGCCAGGGTAAAGAGACCCAGTACTTC. The chain is built from TRBV11-2 and TRBJ2-5; tentative D call: TRBD1 (5 bases). V was pared by 0 bases and J by 3 bases, with 11 bases between. This CDR3 is 15 amino acids long. The germline gives CDR1 SGHAT, CDR2 FQNNGV.

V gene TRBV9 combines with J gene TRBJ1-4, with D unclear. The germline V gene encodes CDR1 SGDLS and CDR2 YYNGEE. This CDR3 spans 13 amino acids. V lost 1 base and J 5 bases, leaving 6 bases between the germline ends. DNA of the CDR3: TGTGCCAGCAGCGTAAATGAAAATGAAAAACTGTTTTTT. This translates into CASSVNENEKLFF. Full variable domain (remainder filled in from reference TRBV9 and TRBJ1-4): DSGVTQTPKHLITATGQRVTLRCSPRSGDLSVYWYQQSLDQGLQFLIQYYNGEERAKGNILERFSAQQFPDLHSELNLSSLELGDSALYFCASSVNENEKLFFGSGTQLSVL.

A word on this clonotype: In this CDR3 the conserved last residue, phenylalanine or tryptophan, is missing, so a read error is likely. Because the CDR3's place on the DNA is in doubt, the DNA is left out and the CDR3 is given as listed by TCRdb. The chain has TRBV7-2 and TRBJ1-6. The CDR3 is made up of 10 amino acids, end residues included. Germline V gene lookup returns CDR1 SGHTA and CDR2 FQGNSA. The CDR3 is CASSLYSHYS.

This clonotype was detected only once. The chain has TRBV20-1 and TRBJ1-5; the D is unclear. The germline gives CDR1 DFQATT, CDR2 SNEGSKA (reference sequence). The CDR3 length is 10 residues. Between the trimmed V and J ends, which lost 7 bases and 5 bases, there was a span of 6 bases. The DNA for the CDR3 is TGCAGTGGTGTAGATCAGCCCCAGCATTTT. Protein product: CSGVDQPQHF.

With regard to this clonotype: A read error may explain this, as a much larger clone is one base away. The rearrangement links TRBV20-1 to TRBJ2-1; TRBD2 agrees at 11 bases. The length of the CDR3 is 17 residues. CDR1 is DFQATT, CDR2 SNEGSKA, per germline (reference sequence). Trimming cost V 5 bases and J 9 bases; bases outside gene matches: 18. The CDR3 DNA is TGCAGTGCTCCCCCCGAGGGACTAGCGGCAGGGCCGGGTGAGCAGTTCTTC. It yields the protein CSAPPEGLAAGPGEQFF.

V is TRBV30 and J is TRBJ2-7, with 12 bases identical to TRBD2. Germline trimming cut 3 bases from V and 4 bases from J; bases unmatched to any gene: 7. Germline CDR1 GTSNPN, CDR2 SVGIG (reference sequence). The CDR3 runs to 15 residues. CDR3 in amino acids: CAWSHGLAGNYEQYF. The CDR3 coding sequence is TGTGCCTGGAGCCATGGACTAGCGGGAAATTACGAGCAGTACTTC.

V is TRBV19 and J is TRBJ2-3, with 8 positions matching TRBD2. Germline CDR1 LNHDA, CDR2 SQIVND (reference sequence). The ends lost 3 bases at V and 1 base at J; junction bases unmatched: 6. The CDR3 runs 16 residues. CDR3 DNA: TGTGCCAGTAGTATTAGTACTAGCGGACGCACAGATACGCAGTATTTT. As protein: CASSISTSGRTDTQYF.

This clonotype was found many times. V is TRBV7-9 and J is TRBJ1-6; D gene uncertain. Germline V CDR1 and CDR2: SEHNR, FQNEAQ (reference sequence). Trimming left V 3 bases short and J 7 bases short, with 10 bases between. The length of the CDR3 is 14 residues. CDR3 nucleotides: TGTGCCAGCAGCTTTTTACTCAGCAATTCACCCCTCCACTTT. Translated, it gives CASSFLLSNSPLHF.

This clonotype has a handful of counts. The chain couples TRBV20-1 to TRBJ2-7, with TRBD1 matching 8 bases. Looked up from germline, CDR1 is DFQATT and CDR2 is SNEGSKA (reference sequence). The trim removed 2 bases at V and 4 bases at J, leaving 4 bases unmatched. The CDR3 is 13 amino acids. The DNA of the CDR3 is TGCAGTGCTAGACGGCAGGGGGCATACGAGCAGTACTTC. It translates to CSARRQGAYEQYF.

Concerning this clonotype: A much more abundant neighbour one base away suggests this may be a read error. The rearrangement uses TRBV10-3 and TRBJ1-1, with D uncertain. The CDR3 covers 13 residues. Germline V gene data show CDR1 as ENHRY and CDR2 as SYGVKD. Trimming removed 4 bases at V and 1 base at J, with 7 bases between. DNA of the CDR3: TGTGCCATCAGTGGATCAGGGAACACTGAAGCTTTCTTT. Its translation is CAISGSGNTEAFF.

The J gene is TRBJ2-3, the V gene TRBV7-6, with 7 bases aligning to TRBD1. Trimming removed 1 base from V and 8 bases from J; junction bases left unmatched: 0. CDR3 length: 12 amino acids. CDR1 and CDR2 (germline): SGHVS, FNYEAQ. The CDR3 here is CASSLEGATQYF. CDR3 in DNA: TGTGCCAGCAGCTTAGAGGGGGCTACGCAGTATTTT.

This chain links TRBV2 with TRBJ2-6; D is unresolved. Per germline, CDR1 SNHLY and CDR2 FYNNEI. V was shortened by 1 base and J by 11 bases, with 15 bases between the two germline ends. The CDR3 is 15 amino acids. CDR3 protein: CASSEGYSGFYVLTF. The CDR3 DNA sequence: TGTGCCAGCAGTGAAGGCTACTCCGGGTTCTACGTCCTGACTTTC. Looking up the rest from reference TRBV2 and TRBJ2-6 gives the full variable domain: EPEVTQTPSHQVTQMGQEVILRCVPISNHLYFYWYRQILGQKVEFLVSFYNNEISEKSEIFDDQFSVERPDGSNFTLKIRSTKLEDSAMYFCASSEGYSGFYVLTFGAGSRLTVL.

CDR3 bases: TGTGCCAGCAGTTTCGGGGGGGACAGGGACAAGGGGACCCAGTACTTC. Its protein is CASSFGGDRDKGTQYF. The gene calls are TRBV12-3 or TRBV12-4 and TRBJ2-5, with a possible D match to TRBD1 (9 bases). Trimming removed 3 bases at V and 7 bases at J, with 21 bases between. The CDR3 runs to 16 residues.

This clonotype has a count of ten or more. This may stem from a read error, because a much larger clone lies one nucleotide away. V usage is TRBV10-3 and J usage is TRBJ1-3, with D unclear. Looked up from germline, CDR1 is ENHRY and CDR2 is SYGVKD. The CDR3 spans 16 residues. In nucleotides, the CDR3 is TGTGCCATCACCGAATCCCTTTGGAGCTCTGGAAACACCGTATATTTT. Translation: CAITESLWSSGNTVYF.

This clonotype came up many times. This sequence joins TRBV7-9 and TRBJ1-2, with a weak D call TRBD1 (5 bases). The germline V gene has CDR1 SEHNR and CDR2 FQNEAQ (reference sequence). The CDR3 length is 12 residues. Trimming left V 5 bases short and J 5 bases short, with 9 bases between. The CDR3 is CASSGQGYGYTF. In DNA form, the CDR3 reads TGTGCCAGCAGCGGTCAGGGTTATGGCTACACCTTC.

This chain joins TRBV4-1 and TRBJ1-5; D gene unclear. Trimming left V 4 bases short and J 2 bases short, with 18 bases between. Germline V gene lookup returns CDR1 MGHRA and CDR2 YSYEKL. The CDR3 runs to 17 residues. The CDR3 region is CASSPADRTQGNQPQHF. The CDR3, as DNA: TGCGCCAGCAGCCCAGCCGACCGTACCCAGGGCAATCAGCCCCAGCATTTT.

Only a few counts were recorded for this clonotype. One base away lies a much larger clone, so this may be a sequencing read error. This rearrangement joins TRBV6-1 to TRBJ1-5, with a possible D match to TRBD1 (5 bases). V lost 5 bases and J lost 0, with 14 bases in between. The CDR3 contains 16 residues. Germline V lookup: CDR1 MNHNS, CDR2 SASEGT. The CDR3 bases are TGTGCCAGCAGTCACACCGGGGCCTATAGCAATCAGCCCCAGCATTTT. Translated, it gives CASSHTGAYSNQPQHF.

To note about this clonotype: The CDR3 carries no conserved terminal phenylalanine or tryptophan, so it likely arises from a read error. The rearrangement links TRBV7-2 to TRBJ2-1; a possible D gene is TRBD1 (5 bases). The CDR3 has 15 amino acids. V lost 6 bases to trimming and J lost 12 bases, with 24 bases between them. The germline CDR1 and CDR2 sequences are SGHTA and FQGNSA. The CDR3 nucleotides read TGTGCCAGCAGTTTAAGGTCAGGAAGGGGTAGCAGGCAGTTCCTC. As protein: CASSLRSGRGSRQFL.

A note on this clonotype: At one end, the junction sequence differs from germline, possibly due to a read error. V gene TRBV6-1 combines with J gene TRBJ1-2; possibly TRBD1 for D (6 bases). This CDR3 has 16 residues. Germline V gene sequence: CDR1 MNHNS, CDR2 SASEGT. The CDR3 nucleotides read TGTGCCAGCAGTCAAGCGGCCGGGGGGGCCGGCTATGGCTACACCTTC. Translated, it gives CASSQAAGGAGYGYTF.

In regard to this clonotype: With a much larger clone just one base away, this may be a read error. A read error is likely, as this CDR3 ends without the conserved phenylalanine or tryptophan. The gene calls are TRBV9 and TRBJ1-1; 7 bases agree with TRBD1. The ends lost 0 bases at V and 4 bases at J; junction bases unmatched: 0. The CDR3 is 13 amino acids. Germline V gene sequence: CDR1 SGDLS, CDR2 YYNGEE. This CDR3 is CASSVGTGTEAFS. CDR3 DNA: TGTGCCAGCAGCGTAGGGACAGGCACTGAAGCTTTCTCT.

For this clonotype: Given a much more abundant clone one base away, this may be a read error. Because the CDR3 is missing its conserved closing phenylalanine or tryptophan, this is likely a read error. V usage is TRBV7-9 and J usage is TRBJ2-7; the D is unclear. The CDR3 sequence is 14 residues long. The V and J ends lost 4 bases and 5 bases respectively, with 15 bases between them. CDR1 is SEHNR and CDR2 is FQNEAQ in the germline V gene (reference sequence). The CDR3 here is CASSSTGSFNEQYL. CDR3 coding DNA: TGTGCCAGCAGCTCTACCGGGTCCTTCAACGAGCAGTACCTC.

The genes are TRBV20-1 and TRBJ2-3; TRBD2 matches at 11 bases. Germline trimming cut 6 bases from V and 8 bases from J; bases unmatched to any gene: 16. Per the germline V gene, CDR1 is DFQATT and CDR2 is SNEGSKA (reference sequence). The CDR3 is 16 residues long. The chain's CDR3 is CSAKLAGADPAVTQYF. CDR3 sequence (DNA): TGCAGTGCCAAACTAGCGGGAGCTGACCCCGCGGTTACGCAGTATTTT.